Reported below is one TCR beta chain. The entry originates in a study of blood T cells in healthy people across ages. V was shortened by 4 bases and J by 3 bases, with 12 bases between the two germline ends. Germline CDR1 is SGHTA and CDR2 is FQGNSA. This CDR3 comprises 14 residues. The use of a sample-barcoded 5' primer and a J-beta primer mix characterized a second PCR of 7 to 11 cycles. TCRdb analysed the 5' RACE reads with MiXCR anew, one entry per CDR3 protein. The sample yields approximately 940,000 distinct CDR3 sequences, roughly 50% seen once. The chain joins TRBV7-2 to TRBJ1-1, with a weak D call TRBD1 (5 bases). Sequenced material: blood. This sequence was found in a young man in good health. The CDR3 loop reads CASSSDSIYTEAFF. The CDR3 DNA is TGTGCCAGCAGCTCCGACAGTATATACACTGAAGCTTTCTTT.